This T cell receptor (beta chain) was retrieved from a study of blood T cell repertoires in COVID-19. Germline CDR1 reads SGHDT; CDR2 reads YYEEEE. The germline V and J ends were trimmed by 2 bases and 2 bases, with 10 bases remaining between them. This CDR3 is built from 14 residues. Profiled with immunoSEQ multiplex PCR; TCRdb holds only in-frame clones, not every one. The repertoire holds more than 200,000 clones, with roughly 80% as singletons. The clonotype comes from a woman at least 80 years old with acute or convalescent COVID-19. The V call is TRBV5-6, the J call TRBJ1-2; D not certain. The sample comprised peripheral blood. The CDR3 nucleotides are TGTGCCAGCAGCTTATCCCAGGCGAACTATGGCTACACCTTC. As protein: CASSLSQANYGYTF.